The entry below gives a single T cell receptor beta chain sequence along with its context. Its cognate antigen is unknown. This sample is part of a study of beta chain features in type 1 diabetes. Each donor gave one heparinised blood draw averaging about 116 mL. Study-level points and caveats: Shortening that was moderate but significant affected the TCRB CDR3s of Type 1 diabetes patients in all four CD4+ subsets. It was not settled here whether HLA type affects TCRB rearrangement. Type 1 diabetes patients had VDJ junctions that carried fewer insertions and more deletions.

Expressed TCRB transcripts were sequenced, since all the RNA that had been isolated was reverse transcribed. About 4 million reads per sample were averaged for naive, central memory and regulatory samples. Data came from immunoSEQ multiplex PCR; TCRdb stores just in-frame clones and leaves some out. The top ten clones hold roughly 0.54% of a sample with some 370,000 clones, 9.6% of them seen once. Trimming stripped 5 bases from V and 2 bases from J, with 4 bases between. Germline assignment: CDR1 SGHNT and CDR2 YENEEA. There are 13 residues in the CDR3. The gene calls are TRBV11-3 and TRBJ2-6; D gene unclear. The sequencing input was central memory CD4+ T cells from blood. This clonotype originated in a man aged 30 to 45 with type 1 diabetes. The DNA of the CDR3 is TGTGCCAGCAGCCCGGCTGGGGCCAACGTCCTGACTTTC. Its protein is CASSPAGANVLTF.